This T cell receptor (beta chain) is from a study of cytomegalovirus exposure and HLA in healthy donors. Study-level findings and limits: Several of the most significant clusters appeared, in a later analysis, to be linked to common viral pathogens. Investigators reported 164 TCR beta chains as tied to cytomegalovirus.

The PCR made use of 60 Vbeta and 13 Jbeta primers. Data came from immunoSEQ multiplex PCR; TCRdb stores just in-frame clones and leaves some out. The sample holds approximately 150,000 clones, 77% seen once. There are a few counts of this clone. Its antigen is still unknown. CDR1 is SNHLY, CDR2 FYNNEI, per germline. The CDR3 contains 16 residues. Trimming left V 4 bases short and J 1 base short, with 16 bases between. Each donor was nominally healthy when sampled (though unrecorded immune exposures were likely). The specimen sequenced was PBMCs. The J gene is TRBJ1-1, the V gene TRBV2, with a possible D match to TRBD1 (6 bases). This TCR derives from a woman aged 60-75 years in good health and CMV-seronegative. CDR3 protein: CASSAGLGGPNTEAFF. The CDR3 DNA reads TGTGCCAGCAGTGCAGGGCTAGGGGGACCGAACACTGAAGCTTTCTTT.